The T cell receptor beta chain described here comes from a study of vaccination effects on CD4 cells after COVID-19. Measured with immunoSEQ multiplex PCR; TCRdb has only the in-frame clones, and not every one. The top ten clones hold 2% to 3% of a sample with approximately 54,000 clones, around 85% of them seen once. The CDR3 extends over 14 amino acids. Germline CDR1 SNHLY, CDR2 FYNNEI. Losses at the gene ends were 7 bases for V and 5 bases for J; bases not matched to a gene: 9. Antigen-specific CD4+ T cells were expanded (with viral peptide pools) by the ViraFEST assay ahead of sequencing. CD4+ T cells were isolated after nine to ten days of culture. Days 3 and 7 saw half the medium replaced with IL-2 medium. With regard to this clone: Its target is unknown.

This sequence was found in a human donor who received a COVID-19 vaccine. The sequenced sample was CD4+ T cells from PBMCs cultured with HCoV-229E spike peptides, obtained before COVID-19 vaccination. The J gene is TRBJ1-1, the V gene TRBV2; TRBD1 matches at 8 bases. CDR3 nucleotides: TGTGCCAGCAACGGCCAGGGGGCAGGGACTGAAGCTTTCTTT. Its translation: CASNGQGAGTEAFF.